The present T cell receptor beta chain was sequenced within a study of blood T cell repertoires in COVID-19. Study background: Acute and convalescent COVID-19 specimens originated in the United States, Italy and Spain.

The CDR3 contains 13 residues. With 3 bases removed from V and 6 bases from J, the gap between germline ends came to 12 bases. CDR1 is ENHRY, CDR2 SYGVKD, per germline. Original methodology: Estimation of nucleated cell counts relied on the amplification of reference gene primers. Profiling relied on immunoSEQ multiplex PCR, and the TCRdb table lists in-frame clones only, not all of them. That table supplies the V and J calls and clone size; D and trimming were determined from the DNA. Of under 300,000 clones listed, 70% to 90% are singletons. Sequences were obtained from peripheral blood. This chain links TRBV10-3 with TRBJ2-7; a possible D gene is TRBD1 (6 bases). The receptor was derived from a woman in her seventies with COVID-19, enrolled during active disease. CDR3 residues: CAISDYGQSEQYF. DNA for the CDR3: TGTGCCATCAGTGATTACGGACAGTCCGAGCAGTACTTC.